This is a list of T cell receptor beta chains from one sample in a study of blood T cell repertoires in COVID-19. TCRdb keeps only in-frame clones here, not all; method: immunoSEQ multiplex PCR. The sample records 250,000 or so clones, about 85% being singletons. Sequencing was performed on PBMCs or T cells enriched from blood (not recorded which). These receptors were collected from a man aged 25-40 years who had recovered from COVID-19. Each CDR3 is given with its conserved first and last residue. Fields, in order: clone size, J gene, V gene, D gene, CDR3 protein, CDR3 DNA. D genes are given only for firm matches. A clone size is listed for some rows: how often the clone was seen (once, few, many), or a class if it is expanded.

-,TRBJ1-5,TRBV27,-,CASRDLRRGAAGNQPQHF,TGTGCCAGCAGAGACCTCCGACGGGGAGCAGCGGGCAATCAGCCCCAGCATTTT
-,TRBJ2-7,TRBV9,TRBD1,CASSVAPGQASYEQYF,TGTGCCAGCAGCGTAGCCCCCGGACAGGCCTCCTACGAGCAGTACTTC
few,TRBJ1-2,TRBV5-5,TRBD1,CASSLTGTEKLYGYTF,TGTGCCAGCAGCTTAACCGGGACAGAGAAACTCTATGGCTACACCTTC
-,TRBJ1-2,TRBV11-2,TRBD1,CASSTRDSDRPNYGYTF,TGTGCCAGCAGCACCCGGGACAGCGATAGACCCAACTATGGCTACACCTTC
-,TRBJ1-1,TRBV3-1/TRBV3-2,-,CASSPRQTSSPEAFF,TGTGCCAGCAGCCCCCGACAGACCAGTAGCCCTGAAGCTTTCTTT
-,TRBJ2-7,TRBV7-2,-,CASSNNYEQYF,TGTGCCAGCAGCAACAACTACGAGCAGTACTTC
-,TRBJ2-7,TRBV4-2,TRBD2,CASSLKIAGGGNEQYF,TGTGCCAGCAGCCTAAAGATAGCGGGGGGTGGGAACGAGCAGTACTTC
-,TRBJ2-5,TRBV9,TRBD2,CASSVGTGGMQTQYF,TGTGCCAGCAGCGTAGGGACGGGGGGGATGCAGACCCAGTACTTC
-,TRBJ1-1,TRBV10-3,-,CAISESGGGTEAFF,TGTGCCATCAGTGAGTCGGGCGGGGGTACTGAAGCTTTCTTT
-,TRBJ1-1,TRBV2,-,CASRAGPHTEAFF,TGTGCCAGCAGGGCAGGGCCGCACACTGAAGCTTTCTTT
-,TRBJ2-1,TRBV4-1,TRBD2,CASSQTGTSGRTEQFF,TGCGCCAGCAGCCAAACCGGGACTAGCGGGAGAACTGAGCAGTTCTTC